This T cell receptor (beta chain) was identified in a study of shared clonotypes between healthy human individuals. Terminally differentiated effector memory CD45RA+ cells were excluded by CCR7 positive selection of CD45RO-negative cells. CDR1 and CDR2 from the germline V gene are SGHDT and YYEEEE. V dropped 3 bases and J dropped 6; count of bases not matched to a gene: 8. The CDR3 is made up of 14 amino acids. In the sorted-subset replicate PCRs, about 190 ng DNA, 25,000 to 35,000 T cell genomes, was used. Data came from immunoSEQ multiplex PCR; TCRdb stores just in-frame clones and leaves some out. The sample consists of millions of clones, about 92% of them appearing once.

The sequence was collected from a young man in good health. Some clones in this sample may be carry-over from other donors' samples. The sequenced sample was naive CD8+ T cells from PBMCs. The chain joins TRBV5-6 to TRBJ2-7, with 8 bases that match TRBD1. CDR3 bases: TGTGCCAGCAGCTACTACGCGGACAGGGTCGAGCAGTACTTC. The encoded protein is CASSYYADRVEQYF.